This TCR beta chain was observed in a study of T cells after yellow fever vaccination. TCRdb passed the 5' RACE reads through MiXCR, listing each CDR3 protein once. Counted here are around 320,000 distinct CDR3 sequences, about 11% occurring once; the ten biggest clones make up approximately 3.3%. Trimming pared 1 base from V and 6 bases from J, leaving 4 bases between. CDR3 length equals 13 residues. The germline gives CDR1 LGHDT, CDR2 YNNKEL (reference sequence). This clonotype was observed a handful of times. The sequencing here drew on CD4+ T cells sorted from PBMCs, taken 45 days after the yellow fever booster vaccination. This clonotype was obtained from a man aged 18 to 30 who received the YFV17D yellow fever vaccine. V gene TRBV3-1 combines with J gene TRBJ1-6; D is unclear. CDR3 protein: CASSQVGNSPLHF. The CDR3, as DNA: TGTGCCAGCAGCCAAGTCGGTAATTCACCCCTCCACTTT.